This TCR beta chain was documented in a study of tumor-infiltrating lymphocytes in localized non-small cell lung cancer. Study overall: Each patient gave resected tumor and non-adjacent uninvolved lung tissue. Findings of the study overall: Available tissue quantity limited TCR sequencing to a patient subset.

This CDR3 has 14 amino acids. Germline-derived CDR1 and CDR2 are MNHEY and SVGAGI. Trimming removed 4 bases from V and 0 bases from J, with 7 bases in between. Libraries were prepared by immunoSEQ multiplex PCR; TCRdb keeps only in-frame clonotypes and omits some of them. The data hold around 5,500 clones, with roughly four fifths observed a single time. Comments on this clone: Its antigen is undetermined.

The chain is built from TRBV6-5 and TRBJ1-3; no clear D. The sequenced sample was lung tumor tissue. This TCR derives from a human donor with non-small cell lung cancer. CDR3 nucleotide sequence: TGTGCCAGCAGTTCACACAGCTCTGGAAACACCATATATTTT. This sequence encodes CASSSHSSGNTIYF.